The following is a TCR beta chain sequence with its context. The antigen is undetermined. These data come from a study of T cells in localized non-small cell lung cancer. The protocol was immunoSEQ multiplex PCR, while the TCRdb copy is restricted to in-frame clones and leaves out a portion. The table records roughly 9,900 clones, approximately 50% of them present only once. Findings of the study overall: Detection in adjacent lung was observed for a median around 59 of the top 100 tumor clones. Of the tissues analyzed, uninvolved adjacent lung showed maximal T cell clonality, greater than tumor.

This CDR3 spans 20 amino acids. Germline V gene sequence: CDR1 SSHAT, CDR2 FNYEAQ (reference sequence). V lost 4 bases to trimming and J lost 5 bases, with 32 bases between them. This TCR derives from a woman aged 40 to 75 with stage II squamous cell lung carcinoma. The V call is TRBV7-7, the J call TRBJ1-1, with D possibly TRBD1 on 6 matching bases. The sequences come from lymph node tissue, collected before any cancer treatment. CDR3 in amino acids: CASSYNLLVSGTSSGTEAFF. CDR3 in DNA: TGTGCCAGCAGCTATAATCTCTTAGTGTCAGGGACAAGTTCGGGTACTGAAGCTTTCTTT.